The clone carrying this T cell receptor beta chain was seen at least ten times. The antigen is unknown. The data belong to a study of early T cells in non-severe SARS-CoV-2 infection. Turning to the study itself: RNA in bulk from unsorted whole blood was sequenced, and chains were unpaired.

Whole-study results and caveats: Reliance on VDJdb matching favored anti-spike CD8 responses; private and CD4 specificities were missed.

Attached unique molecular identifiers marked individual cDNA molecules. MiXCR, run by TCRdb on the 5' RACE reads, gives a single entry per CDR3 protein. The table has 55,000 to 65,000 distinct CDR3 sequences, under 15% seen once. The TCR was taken from an adult who was a healthcare worker with PCR-confirmed SARS-CoV-2 infection or an uninfected control (not recorded which). Sequencing used whole blood.

The CDR3 loop is CSALLVGYTF. In DNA form, the CDR3 reads TGCAGTGCTCTACTTGTTGGCTACACCTTC. J is TRBJ1-2 and V is TRBV20-1; D is undetermined. Trimming took 5 bases from V and 7 from J, leaving 8 bases between them. In germline, CDR1 is DFQATT, CDR2 SNEGSKA (reference sequence). The CDR3 has 10 amino acids.